This T cell receptor beta chain was found in a study of blood T cell repertoires in COVID-19. In the study overall: Collection of acute and convalescent COVID-19 samples took place in the United States, Italy and Spain. From T cells, B-cell-depleted T cells, or PBMCs came the material, which was cDNA or gDNA.

Assay used: immunoSEQ multiplex PCR; TCRdb lists only in-frame clones, some missing. The repertoire holds some 700,000 clones, with about nine tenths as singletons. This clone has a single count. CDR1 LNHDA and CDR2 SQIVND come from the germline V gene (reference sequence). CDR3 length: 17 residues. Deletions cut 4 bases from V and 1 base from J, with 19 bases between. What was sequenced was peripheral blood. This TCR came from a woman aged 18-29 years with acute or convalescent COVID-19. This rearrangement joins TRBV19 to TRBJ1-1; D may be TRBD1 (6 bases). The CDR3 protein is CASSRRIRGAGNTEAFF. The CDR3 coding sequence is TGTGCCAGTAGTAGGAGAATACGGGGGGCAGGGAACACTGAAGCTTTCTTT.